This T cell receptor (beta chain) was sequenced for a study of cytomegalovirus exposure and HLA in healthy donors. General observations from the study: Common viral pathogens seemed, in a later analysis, to connect with several of the most significant clusters. With later analysis, a missense DCLRE1C variant became linked to TCR beta V- and J-gene trimming.

This clone was detected a few times. The antigen is unknown. Researchers ran the PCR with 60 Vbeta and 13 Jbeta primers. TCRdb keeps only in-frame clones here, not all; method: immunoSEQ multiplex PCR. The sample has about 160,000 clones, roughly four fifths seen once. The receptor comes from a woman between 45 and 60 years old in good health and CMV-seronegative. The specimen sequenced was PBMCs.

CDR3 loop: CSVGGKAGLSYNEQFF. For the CDR3, the DNA is TGCAGCGTTGGGGGGAAAGCGGGCCTCTCCTACAATGAGCAGTTCTTC. V and J are TRBV29-1 and TRBJ2-1, with a possible D match to TRBD2 (6 bases). V gave up 4 bases and J gave up 0 bases, with 16 bases separating them. Germline CDR1 and CDR2: SQVTM and ANQGSEA. The CDR3 extends over 16 amino acids.